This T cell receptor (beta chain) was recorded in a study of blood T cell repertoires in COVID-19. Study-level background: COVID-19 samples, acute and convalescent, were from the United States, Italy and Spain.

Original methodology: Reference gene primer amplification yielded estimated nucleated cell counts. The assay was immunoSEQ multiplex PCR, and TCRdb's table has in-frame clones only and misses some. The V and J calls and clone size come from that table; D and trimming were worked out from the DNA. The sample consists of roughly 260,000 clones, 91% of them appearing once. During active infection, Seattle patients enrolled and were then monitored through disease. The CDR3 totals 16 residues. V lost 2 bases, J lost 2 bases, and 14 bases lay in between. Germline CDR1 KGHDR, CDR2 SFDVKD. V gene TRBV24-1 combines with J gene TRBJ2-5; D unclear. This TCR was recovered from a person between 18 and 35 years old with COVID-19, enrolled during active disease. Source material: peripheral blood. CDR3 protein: CATSDSSNIQQETQYF. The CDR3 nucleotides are TGTGCCACCAGTGATTCGTCCAATATTCAGCAAGAGACCCAGTACTTC.